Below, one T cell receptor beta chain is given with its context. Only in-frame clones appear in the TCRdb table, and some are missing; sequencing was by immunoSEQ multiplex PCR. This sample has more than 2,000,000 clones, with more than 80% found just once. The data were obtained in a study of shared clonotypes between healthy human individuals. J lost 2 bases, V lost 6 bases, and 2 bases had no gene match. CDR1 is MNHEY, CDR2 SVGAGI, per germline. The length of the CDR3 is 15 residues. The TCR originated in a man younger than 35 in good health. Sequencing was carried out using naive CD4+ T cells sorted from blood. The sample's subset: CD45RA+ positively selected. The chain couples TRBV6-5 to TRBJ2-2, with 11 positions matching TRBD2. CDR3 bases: TGTGCCAGCAGGGGACTAGCGGTTAACACCGGGGAGCTGTTTTTT. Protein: CASRGLAVNTGELFF.